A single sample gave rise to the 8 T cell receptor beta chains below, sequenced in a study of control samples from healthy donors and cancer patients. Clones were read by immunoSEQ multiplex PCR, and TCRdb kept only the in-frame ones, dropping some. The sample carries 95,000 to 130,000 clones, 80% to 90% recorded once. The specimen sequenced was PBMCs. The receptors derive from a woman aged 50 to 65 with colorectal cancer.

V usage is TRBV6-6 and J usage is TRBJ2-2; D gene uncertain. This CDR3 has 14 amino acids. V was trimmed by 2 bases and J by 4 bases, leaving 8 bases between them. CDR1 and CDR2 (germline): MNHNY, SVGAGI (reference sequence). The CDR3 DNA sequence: TGTGCCAGCAGTTACACCAGGACCACCGGGGAGCTGTTTTTT. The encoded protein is CASSYTRTTGELFF.

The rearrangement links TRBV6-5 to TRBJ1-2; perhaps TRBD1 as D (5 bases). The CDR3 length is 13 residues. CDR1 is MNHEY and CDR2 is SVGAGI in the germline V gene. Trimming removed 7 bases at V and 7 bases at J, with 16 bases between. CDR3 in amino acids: CASTNAPRAGYTF. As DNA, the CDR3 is TGTGCCAGCACCAACGCCCCCAGGGCTGGCTACACCTTC.

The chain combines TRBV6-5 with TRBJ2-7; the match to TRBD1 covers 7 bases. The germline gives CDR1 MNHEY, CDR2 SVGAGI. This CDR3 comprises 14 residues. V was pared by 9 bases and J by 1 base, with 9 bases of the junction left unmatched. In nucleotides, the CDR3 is TGTGCCAGTAGAAGACAGGGCACTTCCTACGAGCAGTACTTC. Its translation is CASRRQGTSYEQYF.

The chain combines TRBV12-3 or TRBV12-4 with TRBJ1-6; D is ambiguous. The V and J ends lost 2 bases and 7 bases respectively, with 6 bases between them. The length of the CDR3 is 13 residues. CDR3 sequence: CASSLKGNSPLHF. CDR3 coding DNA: TGTGCCAGCAGTTTAAAGGGAAATTCACCCCTCCACTTT.

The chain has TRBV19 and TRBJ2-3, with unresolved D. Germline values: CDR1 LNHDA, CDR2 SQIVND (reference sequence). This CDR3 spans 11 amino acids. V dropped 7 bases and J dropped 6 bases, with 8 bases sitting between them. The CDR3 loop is CASNSADTQYF. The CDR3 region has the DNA TGTGCCAGTAACAGTGCGGATACGCAGTATTTT.

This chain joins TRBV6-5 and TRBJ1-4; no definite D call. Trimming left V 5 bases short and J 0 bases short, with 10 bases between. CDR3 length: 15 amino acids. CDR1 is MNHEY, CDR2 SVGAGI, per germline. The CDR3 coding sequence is TGTGCCAGCAGTCCCGACCCTGCAACTAATGAAAAACTGTTTTTT. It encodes CASSPDPATNEKLFF.

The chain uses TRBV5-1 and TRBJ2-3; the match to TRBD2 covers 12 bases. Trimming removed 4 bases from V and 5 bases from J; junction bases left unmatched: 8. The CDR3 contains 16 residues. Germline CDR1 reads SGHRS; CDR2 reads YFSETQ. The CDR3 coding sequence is TGCGCCAGCAGCCCTGGACTAGCGGGGAAGGAAGATACGCAGTATTTT. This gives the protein CASSPGLAGKEDTQYF.

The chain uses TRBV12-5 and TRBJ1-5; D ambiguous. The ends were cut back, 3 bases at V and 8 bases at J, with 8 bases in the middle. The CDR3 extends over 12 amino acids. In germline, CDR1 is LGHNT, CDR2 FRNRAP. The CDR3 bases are TGTGCTAGTGGTTTCCCCGGGGAGCCCCAGCATTTT. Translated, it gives CASGFPGEPQHF. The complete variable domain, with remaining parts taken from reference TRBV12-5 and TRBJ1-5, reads DARVTQTPRHKVTEMGQEVTMRCQPILGHNTVFWYRQTMMQGLELLAYFRNRAPLDDSGMPKDRFSAEMPDATLATLKIQPSEPRDSAVYFCASGFPGEPQHFGDGTRLSIL.